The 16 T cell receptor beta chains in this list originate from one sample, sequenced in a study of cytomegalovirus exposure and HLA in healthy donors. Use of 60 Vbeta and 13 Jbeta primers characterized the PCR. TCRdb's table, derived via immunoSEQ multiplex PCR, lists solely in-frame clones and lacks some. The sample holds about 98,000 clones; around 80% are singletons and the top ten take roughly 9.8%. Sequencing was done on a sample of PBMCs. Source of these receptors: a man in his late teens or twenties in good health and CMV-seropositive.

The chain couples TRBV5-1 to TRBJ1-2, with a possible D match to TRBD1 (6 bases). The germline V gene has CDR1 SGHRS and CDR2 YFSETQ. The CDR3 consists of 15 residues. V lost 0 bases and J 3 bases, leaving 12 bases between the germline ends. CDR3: CASSLEGSGDYGYTF. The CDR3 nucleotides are TGCGCCAGCAGCTTGGAAGGGTCAGGGGACTATGGCTACACCTTC.

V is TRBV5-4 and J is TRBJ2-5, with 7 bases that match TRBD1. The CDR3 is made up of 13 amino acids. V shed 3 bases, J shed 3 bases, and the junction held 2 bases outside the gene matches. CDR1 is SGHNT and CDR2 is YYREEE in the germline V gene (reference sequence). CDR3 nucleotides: TGTGCCAGCAGCTCCCAGGGGGAAGAGACCCAGTACTTC. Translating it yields CASSSQGEETQYF.

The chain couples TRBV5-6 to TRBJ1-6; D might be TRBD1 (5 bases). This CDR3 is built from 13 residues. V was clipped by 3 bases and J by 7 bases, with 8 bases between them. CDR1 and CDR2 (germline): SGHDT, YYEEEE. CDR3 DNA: TGTGCCAGCAGCTGGGGGGGGAATTCACCCCTCCACTTT. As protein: CASSWGGNSPLHF.

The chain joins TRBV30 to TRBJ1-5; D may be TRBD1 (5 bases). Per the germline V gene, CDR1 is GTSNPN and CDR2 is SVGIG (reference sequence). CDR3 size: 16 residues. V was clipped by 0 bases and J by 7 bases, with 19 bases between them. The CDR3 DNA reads TGTGCCTGGAGTGTACCGGGACTCGGAGCCGGCCAGCCCCAGCATTTT. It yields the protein CAWSVPGLGAGQPQHF.

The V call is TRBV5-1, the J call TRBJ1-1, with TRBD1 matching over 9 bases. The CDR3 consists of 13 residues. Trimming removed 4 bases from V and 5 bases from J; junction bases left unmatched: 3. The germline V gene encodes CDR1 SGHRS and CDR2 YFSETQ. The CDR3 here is CASSAGTGTEAFF. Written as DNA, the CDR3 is TGCGCCAGCAGCGCCGGGACAGGGACTGAAGCTTTCTTT.

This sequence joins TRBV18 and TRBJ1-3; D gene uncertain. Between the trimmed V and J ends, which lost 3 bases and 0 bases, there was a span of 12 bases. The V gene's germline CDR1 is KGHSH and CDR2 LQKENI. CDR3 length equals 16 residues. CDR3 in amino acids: CASSPSALSSGNTIYF. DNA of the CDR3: TGTGCCAGCTCACCGTCTGCCCTCAGCTCTGGAAACACCATATATTTT.

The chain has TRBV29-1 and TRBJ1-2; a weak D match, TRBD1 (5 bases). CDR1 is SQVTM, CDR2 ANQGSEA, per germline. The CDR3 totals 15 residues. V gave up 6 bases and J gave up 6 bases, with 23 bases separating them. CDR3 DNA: TGCAGCGTCACATCCTGGGGCGAGGAAGAGGATGGCTACACCTTC. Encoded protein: CSVTSWGEEEDGYTF.

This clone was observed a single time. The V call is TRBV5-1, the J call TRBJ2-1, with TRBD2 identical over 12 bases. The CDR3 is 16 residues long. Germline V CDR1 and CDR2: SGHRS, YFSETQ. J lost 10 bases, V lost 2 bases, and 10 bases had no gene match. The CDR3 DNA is TGCGCCAGCAGCTTAGCTAGCGGGGGGGTTGCAGACGAGCAGTTCTTC. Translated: CASSLASGGVADEQFF. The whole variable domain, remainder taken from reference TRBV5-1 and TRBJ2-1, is KAGVTQTPRYLIKTRGQQVTLSCSPISGHRSVSWYQQTPGQGLQFLFEYFSETQRNKGNFPGRFSGRQFSNSRSEMNVSTLELGDSALYLCASSLASGGVADEQFFGPGTRLTVL.

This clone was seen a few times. The CDR3 sequence: CASSDEQGNTEAFF. CDR3 nucleotide sequence: TGTGCCAGCAGTGATGAACAGGGTAACACTGAAGCTTTCTTT. This chain joins TRBV6-1 and TRBJ1-1; a weak D match, TRBD1 (6 bases). Germline assignment: CDR1 MNHNS and CDR2 SASEGT. The CDR3 has 14 amino acids. The V end was cut by 3 bases, the J end by 2 bases, with 10 bases between.

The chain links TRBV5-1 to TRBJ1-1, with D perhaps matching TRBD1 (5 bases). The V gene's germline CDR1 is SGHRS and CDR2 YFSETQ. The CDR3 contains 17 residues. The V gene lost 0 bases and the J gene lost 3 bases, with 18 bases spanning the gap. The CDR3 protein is CASSLAGGLGGYTEAFF. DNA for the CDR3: TGCGCCAGCAGCTTGGCGGGGGGTCTGGGGGGGTACACTGAAGCTTTCTTT.

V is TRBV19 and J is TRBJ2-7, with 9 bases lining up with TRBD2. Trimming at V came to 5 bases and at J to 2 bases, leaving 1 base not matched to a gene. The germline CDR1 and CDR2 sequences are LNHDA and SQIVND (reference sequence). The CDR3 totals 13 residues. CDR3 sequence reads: CASSLAGTYEQYF. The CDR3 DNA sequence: TGTGCCAGTAGTCTAGCGGGAACCTACGAGCAGTACTTC.

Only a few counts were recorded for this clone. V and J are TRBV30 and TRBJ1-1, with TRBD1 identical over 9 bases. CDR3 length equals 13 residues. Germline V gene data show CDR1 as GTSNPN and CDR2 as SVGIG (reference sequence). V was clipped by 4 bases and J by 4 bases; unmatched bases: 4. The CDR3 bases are TGTGCCTGGATATACAGGGGGCCCACTGAAGCTTTCTTT. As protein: CAWIYRGPTEAFF.

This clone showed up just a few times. CDR3 sequence: CASSYTQGSDTGELFF. DNA for the CDR3: TGTGCCAGCAGCTATACTCAGGGGAGTGACACCGGGGAGCTGTTTTTT. The V call is TRBV7-2, the J call TRBJ2-2, with D possibly TRBD1 on 6 matching bases. V dropped 4 bases and J dropped 3 bases, with 15 bases sitting between them. Germline V gene lookup returns CDR1 SGHTA and CDR2 FQGNSA. This CDR3 has 16 amino acids.

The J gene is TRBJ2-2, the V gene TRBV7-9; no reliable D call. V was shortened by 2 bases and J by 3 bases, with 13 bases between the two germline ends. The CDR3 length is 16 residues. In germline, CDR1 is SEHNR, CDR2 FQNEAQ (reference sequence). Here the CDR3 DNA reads TGTGCCAGCAGCTTACCTAGGTCCAGCGACACCGGGGAGCTGTTTTTT. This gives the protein CASSLPRSSDTGELFF. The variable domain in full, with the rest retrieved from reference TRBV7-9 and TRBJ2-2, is DTGVSQNPRHKITKRGQNVTFRCDPISEHNRLYWYRQTLGQGPEFLTYFQNEAQLEKSRLLSDRFSAERPKGSFSTLEIQRTEQGDSAMYLCASSLPRSSDTGELFFGEGSRLTVL.

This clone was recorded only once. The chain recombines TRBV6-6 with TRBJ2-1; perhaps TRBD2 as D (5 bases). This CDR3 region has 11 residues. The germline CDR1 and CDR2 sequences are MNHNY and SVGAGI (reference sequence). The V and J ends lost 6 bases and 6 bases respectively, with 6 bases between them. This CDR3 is CASSRGNEQFF. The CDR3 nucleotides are TGTGCCAGCAGCCGGGGCAATGAGCAGTTCTTC.

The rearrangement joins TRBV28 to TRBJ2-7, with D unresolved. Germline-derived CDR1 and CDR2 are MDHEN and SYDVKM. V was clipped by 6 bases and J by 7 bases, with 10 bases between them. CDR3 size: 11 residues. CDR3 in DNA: TGTGCCAGCAGCCAAACGGTTGAGCAGTACTTC. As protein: CASSQTVEQYF.